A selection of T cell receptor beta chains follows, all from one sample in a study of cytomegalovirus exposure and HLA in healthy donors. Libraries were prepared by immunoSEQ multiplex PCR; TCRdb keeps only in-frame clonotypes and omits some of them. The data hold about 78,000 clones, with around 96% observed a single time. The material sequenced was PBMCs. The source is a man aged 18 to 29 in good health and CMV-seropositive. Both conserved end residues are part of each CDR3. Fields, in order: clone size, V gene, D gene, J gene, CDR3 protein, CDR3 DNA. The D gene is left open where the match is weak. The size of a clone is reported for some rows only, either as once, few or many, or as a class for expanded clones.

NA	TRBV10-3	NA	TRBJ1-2	CAISEYGGNYGYTF	TGTGCCATCAGTGAATATGGGGGGAACTATGGCTACACCTTC
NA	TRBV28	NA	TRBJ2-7	CASTASVAYEQYF	TGTGCCAGCACCGCCTCGGTCGCATACGAGCAGTACTTC
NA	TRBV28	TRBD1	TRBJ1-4	CASSFRGLQFF	TGTGCCAGCAGCTTCAGGGGGCTCCAGTTTTTT
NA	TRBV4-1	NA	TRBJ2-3	CASSHPQDSDSTDTQYF	TGCGCCAGCAGCCACCCCCAAGACAGCGATAGCACAGATACGCAGTATTTT
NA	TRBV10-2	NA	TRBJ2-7	CASSERVYEQYF	TGCGCCAGCAGTGAGAGAGTGTACGAGCAGTACTTC
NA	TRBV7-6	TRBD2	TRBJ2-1	CASSSGLAGVYNEQFF	TGTGCCAGCAGCTCGGGACTAGCGGGAGTCTACAATGAGCAGTTCTTC
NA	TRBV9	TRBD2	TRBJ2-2	CASSAEILAGEGTGELFF	TGTGCCAGCAGCGCGGAGATTCTAGCGGGAGAGGGCACCGGGGAGCTGTTTTTT
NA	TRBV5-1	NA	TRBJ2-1	CASSSRLDGGNEQFF	TGCGCCAGCAGCTCCAGATTAGACGGCGGAAATGAGCAGTTCTTC
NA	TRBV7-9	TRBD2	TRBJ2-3	CASTPGLAPTDTQYF	TGTGCCAGCACCCCTGGACTAGCGCCGACCGATACGCAGTATTTT
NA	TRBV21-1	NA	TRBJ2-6	CASRRHFGLPGSSGANVLTF	TGTGCCAGCAGAAGACACTTCGGACTGCCTGGGTCCTCTGGGGCCAACGTCCTGACTTTC
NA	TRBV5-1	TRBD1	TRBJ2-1	CASSAGTGAYNEQFF	TGCGCCAGCAGCGCCGGGACAGGGGCCTACAATGAGCAGTTCTTC
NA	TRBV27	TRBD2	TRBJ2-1	CASSLSGRAGGEQFF	TGTGCCAGCAGTCTCAGCGGGAGGGCCGGTGGCGAGCAGTTCTTC
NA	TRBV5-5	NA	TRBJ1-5	CASSLQQGWQPQHF	TGTGCCAGCAGCCTCCAACAGGGTTGGCAGCCCCAGCATTTT
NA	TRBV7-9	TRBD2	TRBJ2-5	CASSLLAGGVLETQYF	TGTGCCAGCAGCTTGTTAGCGGGAGGAGTATTAGAGACCCAGTACTTC
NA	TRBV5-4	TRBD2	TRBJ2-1	CATPGGSLSSYNEQFF	TGTGCCACCCCGGGGGGTTCTCTCAGCTCCTACAATGAGCAGTTCTTC
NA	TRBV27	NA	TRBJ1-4	CASSSGGEKLFF	TGTGCCAGCAGTTCTGGGGGCGAAAAACTGTTTTTT
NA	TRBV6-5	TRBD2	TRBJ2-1	CASSGTSGGNEQFF	TGTGCCAGCAGCGGGACTAGCGGGGGCAATGAGCAGTTCTTC
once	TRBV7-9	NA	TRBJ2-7	CASSIKSSYEQYF	TGTGCCAGCAGCATAAAGAGCTCCTACGAGCAGTACTTC
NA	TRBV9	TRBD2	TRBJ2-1	CASSVAGTSYNEQFF	TGTGCCAGCAGCGTAGCCGGGACTAGTTACAATGAGCAGTTCTTC
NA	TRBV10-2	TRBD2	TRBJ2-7	CASSGLAYDSYEQYF	TGCGCCAGCAGTGGACTAGCGTATGACTCCTACGAGCAGTACTTC
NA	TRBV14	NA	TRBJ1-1	CASSLSSPGTYLLNTEAFF	TGTGCCAGCAGCCTATCTAGCCCCGGGACATACCTCTTGAACACTGAAGCTTTCTTT
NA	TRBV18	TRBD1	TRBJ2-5	CASSPLGTGQETQYF	TGTGCCAGCTCACCGTTAGGGACAGGCCAAGAGACCCAGTACTTC
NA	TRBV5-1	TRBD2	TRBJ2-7	CASSLGTSTTYEQYF	TGCGCCAGCAGCTTGGGGACTAGTACAACCTACGAGCAGTACTTC
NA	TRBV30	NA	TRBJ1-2	CALAGGSGYTF	TGTGCCCTCGCGGGCGGATCTGGCTACACCTTC
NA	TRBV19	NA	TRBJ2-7	CASTPGNHEQYF	TGTGCCAGTACCCCAGGGAACCACGAGCAGTACTTC
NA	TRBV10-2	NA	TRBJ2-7	CASSPGQGLLYEQYF	TGCGCCAGCAGTCCCGGACAGGGACTACTCTACGAGCAGTACTTC
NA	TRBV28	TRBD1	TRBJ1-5	CASSLRHRGRLQPQHF	TGTGCCAGCAGTCTCCGCCACAGGGGGCGTCTTCAGCCCCAGCATTTT
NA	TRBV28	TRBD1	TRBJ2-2	CASSPLLDRGGTGELFF	TGTGCCAGCAGTCCGCTATTGGACAGGGGAGGGACCGGGGAGCTGTTTTTT
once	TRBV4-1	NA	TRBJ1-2	CASSQDWGNYGYTF	TGCGCCAGCAGCCAAGACTGGGGCAACTATGGCTACACCTTC
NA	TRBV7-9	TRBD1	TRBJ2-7	CASSRPIGTEGHKQYF	TGTGCCAGCAGCCGACCTATAGGGACAGAAGGTCACAAGCAGTACTTC
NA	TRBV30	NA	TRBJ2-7	CAWSGVAPYEQYF	TGTGCCTGGAGTGGCGTAGCGCCCTACGAGCAGTACTTC
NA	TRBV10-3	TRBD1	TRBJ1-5	CAISSTGNLHQPQHF	TGTGCCATCTCCTCGACAGGGAATTTGCATCAGCCCCAGCATTTT
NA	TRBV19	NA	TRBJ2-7	CASSIGVTVEQYF	TGTGCCAGTAGTATTGGCGTAACAGTCGAGCAGTACTTC
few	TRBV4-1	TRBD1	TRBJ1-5	CASSRQGVSNQPQHF	TGCGCCAGCAGCCGACAGGGAGTTAGCAATCAGCCCCAGCATTTT
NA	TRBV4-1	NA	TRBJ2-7	CASSQEASGTPLHEQYF	TGCGCCAGCAGCCAAGAGGCCTCCGGGACTCCCCTCCACGAGCAGTACTTC
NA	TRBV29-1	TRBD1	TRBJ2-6	CSVEGTGRTGANVLTF	TGCAGCGTTGAGGGGACAGGGCGTACTGGGGCCAACGTCCTGACTTTC
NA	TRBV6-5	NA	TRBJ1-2	CASSYSRGSYGYTF	TGTGCCAGCAGTTACTCGCGGGGTAGCTATGGCTACACCTTC
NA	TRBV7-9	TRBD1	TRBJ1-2	CASSLSLRGAYGYTF	TGTGCCAGCAGCTTATCACTCAGGGGGGCCTATGGCTACACCTTC
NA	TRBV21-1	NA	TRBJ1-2	CASSKARLRTF	TGTGCCAGCAGCAAGGCGAGGCTCCGCACCTTC
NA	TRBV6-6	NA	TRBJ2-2	CASRLVITGELFF	TGTGCCAGCAGACTCGTAATAACCGGGGAGCTGTTTTTT
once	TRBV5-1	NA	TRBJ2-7	CASTGMVVYEQYF	TGCGCCAGCACCGGGATGGTAGTCTACGAGCAGTACTTC
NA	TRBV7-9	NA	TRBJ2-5	CASSRGETQYF	TGTGCCAGCAGCCGGGGGGAGACCCAGTACTTC
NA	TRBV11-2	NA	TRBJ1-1	CASSLVLDSTEAFF	TGTGCCAGCAGCTTAGTTTTAGATTCCACTGAAGCTTTCTTT
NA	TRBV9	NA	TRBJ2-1	CASSVLYGNNEQFF	TGTGCCAGCAGCGTCCTTTACGGGAACAATGAGCAGTTCTTC
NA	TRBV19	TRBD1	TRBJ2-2	CASTPRWGQSNTGELFF	TGTGCCAGTACCCCCCGATGGGGACAGTCGAACACCGGGGAGCTGTTTTTT
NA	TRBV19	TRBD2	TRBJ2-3	CASSPGLAGVWDTQYF	TGTGCCAGTAGTCCCGGACTAGCGGGAGTATGGGATACGCAGTATTTT
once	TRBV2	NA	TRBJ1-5	CASSESSVDQPQHF	TGTGCCAGCAGTGAGTCTAGTGTCGATCAGCCCCAGCATTTT
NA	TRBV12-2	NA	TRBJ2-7	CASRLALESSGIHSYEQYF	TGTGCAAGTCGCTTAGCGCTCGAAAGTAGCGGGATCCACTCCTACGAGCAGTACTTC
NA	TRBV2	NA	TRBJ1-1	CASSEQGNTEAFF	TGTGCCAGCAGTGAACAGGGGAACACTGAAGCTTTCTTT
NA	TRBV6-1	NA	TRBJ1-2	CASSEALLWDTAF	TGTGCCAGCAGTGAAGCGCTTCTATGGGACACGGCCTTC
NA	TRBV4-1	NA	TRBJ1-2	CASSQVRGSGYTF	TGCGCCAGCAGCCAAGTTCGGGGGTCCGGCTACACCTTC
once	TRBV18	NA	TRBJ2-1	CASSPRGYNEQFF	TGTGCCAGCTCACCGAGGGGGTACAATGAGCAGTTCTTC